This passage covers 4 T cell receptor beta chains from one sample sequenced in a study of blood T cell repertoires in COVID-19. Clones were sequenced by immunoSEQ multiplex PCR, and TCRdb holds only the in-frame ones, with some missing. Of 31,000 or so clones listed, 85% to 90% are singletons. Specimen: peripheral blood. The source is a man older than 75 with acute or convalescent COVID-19.

The chain uses TRBV19 and TRBJ1-4; D is undetermined. The CDR3 has 12 residues. Per germline, CDR1 LNHDA and CDR2 SQIVND (reference sequence). The V gene lost 0 bases and the J gene lost 10 bases, with 6 bases spanning the gap. The CDR3: CASSIEGRKLFF. Here the CDR3 DNA reads TGTGCCAGTAGTATAGAGGGGAGAAAACTGTTTTTT.

The chain joins TRBV29-1 to TRBJ2-1; 14 bases line up with TRBD2. Germline assignment: CDR1 SQVTM and CDR2 ANQGSEA. Unmatched junction bases numbered 9, after V lost 7 bases and J lost 4 bases. The CDR3 contains 16 residues. The CDR3 here is CSGTGLAGGTYNEQFF. The CDR3 DNA follows: TGCAGCGGAACAGGACTAGCGGGAGGAACATACAATGAGCAGTTCTTC.

The V call is TRBV5-4, the J call TRBJ1-1, with D perhaps matching TRBD1 (5 bases). The germline V gene encodes CDR1 SGHNT and CDR2 YYREEE (reference sequence). V lost 2 bases and J lost 5, with 19 bases in between. The CDR3 extends over 16 amino acids. The CDR3 nucleotides read TGTGCCAGCAGCTTTGAGGTGTGGAAAGGGGTAACTGAAGCTTTCTTT. Residues: CASSFEVWKGVTEAFF.

The chain carries TRBV19 and TRBJ1-3, with D uncertain. The CDR3 is 14 amino acids. Germline-derived CDR1 and CDR2 are LNHDA and SQIVND (reference sequence). The ends were cut back, 7 bases at V and 1 base at J, with 11 bases in the middle. The CDR3 DNA follows: TGTGCCAGTATGGTTTCAGAATCTGGAAACACCATATATTTT. It translates to CASMVSESGNTIYF.